What follows describes a single TCR beta chain. The data derive from a study of CD8 T cells in Susac syndrome. Study-level background: At blood draw, Susac syndrome patients were therapy-naive, on corticosteroids, or on intravenous immunoglobulin alone.

Reverse transcription of about 0.5 to 1 ug RNA used random hexamers. With immunoSEQ multiplex PCR, TCR beta CDR3 was amplified across 54 Vbeta and 13 Jbeta. TCRdb independently ran MiXCR on the immunoSEQ multiplex PCR reads; one entry per CDR3 protein. The data show some 99,000 distinct CDR3 sequences, around 94% seen once. CDR3 length equals 13 residues. V was shortened by 4 bases and J by 4 bases, with 10 bases between the two germline ends. CDR1 is LGHDT and CDR2 is YNNKEL in the germline V gene (reference sequence). Sequencing of TCR beta drew on CD8+ and CD4+ T cells from blood. The TCR originated in a human donor with Susac syndrome. Sequencing used CD4+ T cells from PBMCs. The chain combines TRBV3-1 with TRBJ1-1; D ambiguous. This CDR3 is CASSPRDFTEAFF. The CDR3 DNA reads as TGTGCCAGCAGCCCAAGGGATTTCACTGAAGCTTTCTTT.